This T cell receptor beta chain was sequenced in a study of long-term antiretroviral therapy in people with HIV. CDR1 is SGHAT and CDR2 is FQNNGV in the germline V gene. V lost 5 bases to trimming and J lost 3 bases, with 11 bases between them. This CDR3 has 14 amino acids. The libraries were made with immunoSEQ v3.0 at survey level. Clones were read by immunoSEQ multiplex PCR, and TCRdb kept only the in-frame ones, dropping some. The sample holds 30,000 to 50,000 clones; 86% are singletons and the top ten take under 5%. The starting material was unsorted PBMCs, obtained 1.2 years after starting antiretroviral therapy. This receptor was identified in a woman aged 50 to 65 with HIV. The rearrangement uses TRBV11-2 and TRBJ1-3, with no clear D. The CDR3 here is CASSPSPVGNTIYF. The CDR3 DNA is TGTGCCAGCAGCCCCAGTCCTGTTGGAAACACCATATATTTT.